This T cell receptor beta chain derives from a study of cytotoxic CD8 clonotypes in ibrutinib-treated CLL. Study at large: Included were about a dozen relapsed/refractory and 15 treatment-naive patients, of whom fewer than 18 were IGHV unmutated. Partial response was seen in about 25 patients and complete response in 2; after median approximately 68 months, approximately 14 stayed remitted, some 12 progressed.

TCRdb keeps only in-frame clones here, not all; method: immunoSEQ multiplex PCR. The sample holds 50,000 to 65,000 clones, 45% to 60% seen once. In germline, CDR1 is MDHEN, CDR2 SYDVKM. V shed 6 bases and J shed 5 bases, with 8 bases lying between them. The CDR3 runs to 12 residues. As to this clone: No antigen is known for it.

Study results and limitations: Sampling times (in sustained-remission versus progressing patients) were not the same. The study found clonality rose at ibrutinib response, then fell toward baseline at progression.

This TCR derives from a human donor with chronic lymphocytic leukemia. Specimen: PBMCs, collected after 12 months of ibrutinib treatment. This chain links TRBV28 with TRBJ2-1; D not resolved. The CDR3 protein is CASSPWDNEQFF. The CDR3 DNA is TGTGCCAGCAGCCCCTGGGACAATGAGCAGTTCTTC. Supplemented by reference TRBV28 and TRBJ2-1, the full variable domain reads DVKVTQSSRYLVKRTGEKVFLECVQDMDHENMFWYRQDPGLGLRLIYFSYDVKMKEKGDIPEGYSVSREKKERFSLILESASTNQTSMYLCASSPWDNEQFFGPGTRLTVL.